Listed below are T cell receptor beta chains from one sample, sequenced in a study of T-cell reconstitution after alpha-beta-depleted transplantation in children. TCRdb used MiXCR to reprocess the PCR reads, holding one entry per CDR3 protein. The sample lists 750,000 to 950,000 distinct CDR3 sequences, around 15% occurring once. The sample was PBMCs, mostly from graft donor cells, taken 360 days after TCRalphabeta/CD19-depleted stem cell transplant. These receptors all come from a male patient between 10 and 17 years old who had a stem cell transplant for acute lymphoblastic leukemia, so the T cells may come from the graft donor. Both conserved end residues are part of each CDR3. Each record gives: J gene, V gene, clone size, CDR3 protein. A row's size may be missing; if present it is once, few, many or a size class.

TRBJ1-1,TRBV4-2,few,CASSQDAGNTEAFF
TRBJ1-5,TRBV12-3/TRBV12-4,many,CASSFSGGYSNQPQHF
TRBJ2-7,TRBV6-6,NA,CASSYRVQNEQYF
TRBJ2-3,TRBV20-1,NA,CSATRLAGGPPDTQYF
TRBJ2-7,TRBV5-1,many,CASSLPGPDEQYF
TRBJ1-1,TRBV11-2,many,CASSWTGVPEAFF
TRBJ2-7,TRBV5-1,few,CASSWGLTYEQYF
TRBJ2-4,TRBV24-1,few,CATSEVDSIQYF
TRBJ2-7,TRBV5-1,NA,CASSEGLAQDEQYF
TRBJ1-6,TRBV5-1,NA,CASSLSQEGNSPLHF
TRBJ2-7,TRBV4-2,NA,CASSQDIPSGHSYEQYF
TRBJ1-2,TRBV29-1,few,CSVQKEGGYTF
TRBJ2-1,TRBV11-1,NA,CASSSNPGLLNEQFF
TRBJ2-7,TRBV27,many,CASSLLGGGGDYEQYF
TRBJ2-7,TRBV5-1,NA,CASSFSGTSGIYEQYF
TRBJ2-3,TRBV7-2,NA,CASNRGALLQYF
TRBJ1-5,TRBV25-1,NA,CASSDMDVGASNQPQHF
TRBJ2-6,TRBV4-2,NA,CASSPLGRASGANVLTF
TRBJ1-1,TRBV7-7,NA,CASKGLMDTEAFF
TRBJ2-2,TRBV20-1,NA,CSASGGLTNTGELFF
TRBJ2-1,TRBV20-1,NA,CSAGRGGSSYNEQFF
TRBJ2-3,TRBV15,few,CATSRDVRGGTDTQYF
TRBJ2-2,TRBV6-4,many,CASSQDFPYGELFF
TRBJ1-1,TRBV5-1,NA,CASSLGIDSEAFF
TRBJ2-7,TRBV7-2,NA,CASSPGDSRMGEQYF
TRBJ2-1,TRBV5-6,NA,CATHRRGSSYNEQFF
TRBJ2-1,TRBV21-1,NA,CASSKVDETGPSGRLSNEQFF